The sequence of this T cell receptor beta chain was determined in a study of control samples from healthy donors and cancer patients. This table comes from immunoSEQ multiplex PCR, and its TCRdb copy is limited to in-frame clones, with some not included. This table has about 160,000 clones, around 95% appearing once. The source of this sequence is a woman aged 40 to 55 in good health. The specimen was blood.

In nucleotides, the CDR3 is TGTGCCAGCAGCCGCCGGACAGGGGACAATGAGCAGTTCTTC. Protein sequence: CASSRRTGDNEQFF. This chain uses TRBV7-2 with TRBJ2-1, with TRBD1 matching 9 bases. Losses at the gene ends were 5 bases for V and 5 bases for J; bases not matched to a gene: 4. Germline V gene sequence: CDR1 SGHTA, CDR2 FQGNSA. The CDR3 totals 14 residues.